The 11 T cell receptor beta chains listed next were all sequenced from one sample in a study of neurological immune-mediated disorders (dated 2019 in TCRdb). The protocol used for the library was 5' RACE. TCRdb records Illumina HiSeq 2500 as the sequencer. The public sequencing data were trimmed at Q25 with fastp and processed into clonotypes with MiXCR by TCRdb, which kept only in-frame beta chains. One record per CDR3 amino acid sequence lists the most common genes and DNA. This sample holds about 60,000 distinct CDR3 sequences; roughly 10% were observed only once. Of the sample, 5% to 8.5% is held by the ten largest clones. What this sample's time point label stands for: longitudinal time-point 1 (baseline). Sequencing used PBMCs. Receptors originate from a male donor with HTLV-1-associated myelopathy (HAM/TSP).

This clonotype was seen many times. The chain links TRBV12-3 or TRBV12-4 to TRBJ2-5; D might be TRBD2 (6 bases). Trimming took off 6 bases at V and 5 bases at J, with 19 bases between the two ends. The CDR3 covers 15 residues. The CDR3 loop reads CASSASLGTWETQYF. The DNA for the CDR3 is TGTGCCAGCAGCGCCTCCTTAGGGACTTGGGAGACCCAGTACTTC.

This clonotype has ten or more counts. The chain recombines TRBV12-3 or TRBV12-4 with TRBJ1-1; TRBD1 agrees at 7 bases. With 6 bases clipped from V and 7 bases from J, the junction kept 5 bases outside the gene matches. CDR3 length equals 12 residues. CDR3 sequence: CASSPGGGEAFF. Written as DNA, the CDR3 is TGTGCCAGCAGCCCAGGGGGGGGTGAAGCTTTCTTT.

This clonotype was detected ten times or more. The J gene is TRBJ1-1, the V gene TRBV20-1; a weak D match, TRBD1 (5 bases). Germline CDR1 is DFQATT and CDR2 is SNEGSKA (reference sequence). Trimming cost V 0 bases and J 11 bases, with 16 bases left between them. The CDR3 sequence is 13 residues long. The CDR3 nucleotides read TGCAGTGCTAGAGATAGGGCGGGGGTTGGGGCTTTCTTT. Translation: CSARDRAGVGAFF.

This clonotype was counted ten times or more. This chain connects TRBV11-3 to TRBJ1-4, with TRBD1 identical over 9 bases. The CDR3 has 16 residues. Trimming cost V 4 bases and J 7 bases; bases outside gene matches: 10. Looked up from germline, CDR1 is SGHNT and CDR2 is YENEEA. CDR3 DNA sequence: TGTGCCAGCAGCTATCGAACAGGGGGCGGCGGTGAAAAACTGTTTTTT. Its protein is CASSYRTGGGGEKLFF.

In regard to this clonotype: Just one base apart from a much larger clone, this may be a read error. This chain connects TRBV7-9 to TRBJ1-1; the D gene is possibly TRBD1 (6 bases). Per germline, CDR1 SEHNR and CDR2 FQNEAQ (reference sequence). The CDR3 totals 16 residues. The CDR3 DNA reads TGTGCCGGCAGCTTAGAGGGAGCAGGGGCGGGCACTGAAGCTTTCTTT. Protein sequence: CAGSLEGAGAGTEAFF. The variable domain in full, completed from reference TRBV7-9 and TRBJ1-1, reads DTGVSQNPRHKITKRGQNVTFRCDPISEHNRLYWYRQTLGQGPEFLTYFQNEAQLEKSRLLSDRFSAERPKGSFSTLEIQRTEQGDSAMYLCAGSLEGAGAGTEAFFGQGTRLTVV.

V usage is TRBV7-6 and J usage is TRBJ2-1; D is perhaps TRBD1 (5 bases). V lost 1 base to trimming and J lost 0 bases, with 13 bases between them. Germline V gene lookup returns CDR1 SGHVS and CDR2 FNYEAQ. The CDR3 covers 17 residues. Here the CDR3 DNA reads TGTGCCAGCAGCTTAGAATCTGGGGCTTCCTCCTACAATGAGCAGTTCTTC. Translating gives CASSLESGASSYNEQFF.

The V and J genes are TRBV5-1 and TRBJ1-1, with D perhaps matching TRBD1 (5 bases). V was pared by 1 base and J by 6 bases, with 10 bases between. This CDR3 has 13 residues. CDR1 SGHRS and CDR2 YFSETQ come from the germline V gene. CDR3 sequence (DNA): TGCGCCAGCAGCTTGAAGGTGGGACCTGAAGCTTTCTTT. It yields the protein CASSLKVGPEAFF. The full variable domain, rest sourced from reference TRBV5-1 and TRBJ1-1, is KAGVTQTPRYLIKTRGQQVTLSCSPISGHRSVSWYQQTPGQGLQFLFEYFSETQRNKGNFPGRFSGRQFSNSRSEMNVSTLELGDSALYLCASSLKVGPEAFFGQGTRLTVV.

This clonotype was observed a few times. The chain recombines TRBV6-5 with TRBJ1-2; 9 bases map to TRBD1. J was trimmed by 8 bases and V by 6 bases; bases with no gene match: 4. This CDR3 region has 12 residues. Germline CDR1 MNHEY, CDR2 SVGAGI. The CDR3 region is CASRRTGAGYTF. Written as DNA, the CDR3 is TGTGCCAGCAGGAGGACAGGGGCCGGCTACACCTTC.

This clonotype was seen repeatedly, ten times or more. The gene calls are TRBV27 and TRBJ2-3; TRBD2 is a possible D gene (7 bases). Germline CDR1 and CDR2: MNHEY and SMNVEV (reference sequence). This CDR3 is built from 15 residues. V dropped 6 bases and J dropped 6 bases, with 19 bases sitting between them. The CDR3 sequence: CASRLLGGAGDTQYF. CDR3 bases: TGTGCCAGCAGGCTATTGGGGGGGGCCGGCGATACGCAGTATTTT.

The CDR3 DNA reads as TGCGCCAGCAGTGAGTCGACGGGGGTTTTGCGAGAGACCCAGTACTTC. Translation: CASSESTGVLRETQYF. This chain links TRBV10-2 with TRBJ2-5, with D possibly being TRBD2 (6 bases). Germline assignment: CDR1 WSHSY and CDR2 SAAADI. With 0 bases removed from V and 4 bases from J, the gap between germline ends came to 15 bases. The CDR3 totals 16 residues.

This clonotype appeared many times. The V and J genes are TRBV7-8 and TRBJ2-2; D possibly uses TRBD1 or TRBD2 (6 bases each). The CDR3 contains 14 residues. The V end was cut by 8 bases, the J end by 2 bases, with 12 bases between. Germline CDR1 reads SGHVS; CDR2 reads FQNEAQ. CDR3 in amino acids: CASGGGPNTGELFF. The CDR3 region has the DNA TGTGCCAGCGGAGGGGGGCCTAACACCGGGGAGCTGTTTTTT.